This TCR beta chain was found in a study of T cell responses to AZD1222 COVID-19 vaccine. Study-level results: The sample set comprised mostly white British donors with more females, and clonal diversity was possibly underestimated. The study found Spike-specific TCR breadth and depth rose after two AZD1222 doses. Vaccine-related CD4 TCRs covered spike, predominating at 160-218 and 743-854.

TCRdb's copy holds only in-frame clones and misses some; the assay was immunoSEQ multiplex PCR. The sample shows 100,000 to 150,000 clones, 88% of them seen only once. The CDR3 totals 16 residues. With 6 bases clipped from V and 6 bases from J, the junction kept 8 bases outside the gene matches. Germline-derived CDR1 and CDR2 are MDHEN and SYDVKM. Regarding this clone: Its antigen is not known.

The clonotype originates from an adult who received the AZD1222 COVID-19 vaccine. The chain links TRBV28 to TRBJ2-2, with 12 bases fitting TRBD1. This sample comprised peripheral blood, obtained 28 days after the second AZD1222 dose. This CDR3 is CASRSPGQGASGELFF. The CDR3 nucleotides read TGTGCCAGCAGGTCTCCGGGACAGGGGGCGTCCGGGGAGCTGTTTTTT.